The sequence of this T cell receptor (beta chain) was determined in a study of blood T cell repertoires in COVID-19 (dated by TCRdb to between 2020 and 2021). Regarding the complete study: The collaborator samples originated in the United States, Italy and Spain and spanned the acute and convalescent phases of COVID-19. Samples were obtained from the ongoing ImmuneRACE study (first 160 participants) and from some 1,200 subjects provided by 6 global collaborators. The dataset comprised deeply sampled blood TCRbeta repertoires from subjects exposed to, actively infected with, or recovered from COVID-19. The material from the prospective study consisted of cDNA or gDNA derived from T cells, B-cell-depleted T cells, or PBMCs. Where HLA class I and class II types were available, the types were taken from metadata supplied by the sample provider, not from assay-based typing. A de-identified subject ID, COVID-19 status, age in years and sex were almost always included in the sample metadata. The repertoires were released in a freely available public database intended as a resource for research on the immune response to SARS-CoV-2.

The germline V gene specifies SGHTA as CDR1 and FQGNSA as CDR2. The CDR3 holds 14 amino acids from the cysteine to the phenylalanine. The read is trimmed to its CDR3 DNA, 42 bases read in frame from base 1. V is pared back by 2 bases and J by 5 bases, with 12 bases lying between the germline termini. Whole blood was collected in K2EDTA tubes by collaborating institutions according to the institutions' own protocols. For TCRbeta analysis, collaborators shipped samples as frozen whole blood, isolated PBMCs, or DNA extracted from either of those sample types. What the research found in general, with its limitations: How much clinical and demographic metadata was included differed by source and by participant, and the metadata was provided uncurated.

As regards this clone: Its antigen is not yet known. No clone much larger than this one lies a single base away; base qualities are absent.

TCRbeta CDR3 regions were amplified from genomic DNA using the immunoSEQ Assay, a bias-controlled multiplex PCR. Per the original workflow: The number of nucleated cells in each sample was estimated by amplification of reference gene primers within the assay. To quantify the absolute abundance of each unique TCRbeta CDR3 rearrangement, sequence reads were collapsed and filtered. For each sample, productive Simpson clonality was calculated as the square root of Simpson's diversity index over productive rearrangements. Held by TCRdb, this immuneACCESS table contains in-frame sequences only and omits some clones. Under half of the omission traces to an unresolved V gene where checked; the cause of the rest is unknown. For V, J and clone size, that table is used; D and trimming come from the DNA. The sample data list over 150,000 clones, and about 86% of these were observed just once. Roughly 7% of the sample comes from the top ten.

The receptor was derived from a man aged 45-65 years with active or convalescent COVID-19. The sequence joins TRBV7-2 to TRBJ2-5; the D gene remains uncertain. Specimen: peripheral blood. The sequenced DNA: TGTGCCAGCAGCTTATTCGTCAGCGAGGAGACCCAGTACTTC. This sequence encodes CASSLFVSEETQYF.